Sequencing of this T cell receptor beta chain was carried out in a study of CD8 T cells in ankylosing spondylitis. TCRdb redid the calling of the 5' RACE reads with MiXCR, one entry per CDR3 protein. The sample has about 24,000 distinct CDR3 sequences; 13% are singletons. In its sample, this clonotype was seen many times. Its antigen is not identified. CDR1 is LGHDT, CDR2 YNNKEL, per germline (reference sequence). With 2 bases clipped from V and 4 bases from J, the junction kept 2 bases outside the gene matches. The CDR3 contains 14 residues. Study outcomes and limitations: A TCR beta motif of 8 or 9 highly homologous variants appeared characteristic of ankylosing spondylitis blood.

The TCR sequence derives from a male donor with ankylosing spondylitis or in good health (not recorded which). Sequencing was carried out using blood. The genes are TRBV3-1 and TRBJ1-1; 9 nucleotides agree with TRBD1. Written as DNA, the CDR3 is TGTGCCAGCAGCCAAAAGGACAGGGGCACTGAAGCTTTCTTT. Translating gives CASSQKDRGTEAFF.